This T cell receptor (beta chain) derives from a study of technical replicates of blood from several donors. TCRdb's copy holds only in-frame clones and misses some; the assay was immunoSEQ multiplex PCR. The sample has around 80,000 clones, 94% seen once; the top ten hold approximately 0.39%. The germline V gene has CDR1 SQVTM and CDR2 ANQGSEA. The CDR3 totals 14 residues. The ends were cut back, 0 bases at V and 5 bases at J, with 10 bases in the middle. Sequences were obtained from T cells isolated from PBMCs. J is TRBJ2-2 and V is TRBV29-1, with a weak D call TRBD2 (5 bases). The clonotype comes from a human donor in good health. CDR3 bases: TGCAGCGTTGAAGATCGGCGCGGGACCGGGGAGCTGTTTTTT. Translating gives CSVEDRRGTGELFF.